This T cell receptor beta chain derives from a study of blood T cell repertoires in COVID-19. Assay used: immunoSEQ multiplex PCR; TCRdb lists only in-frame clones, some missing. This table has around 270,000 clones, around 89% appearing once. V lost 5 bases, J lost 0 bases, and 11 bases lay in between. The CDR3 runs to 14 residues. CDR1 is SGHKS, CDR2 YYEKEE, per germline (reference sequence). Material: peripheral blood. The sequence was obtained from a middle-aged man with acute or convalescent COVID-19. The rearrangement joins TRBV5-5 to TRBJ1-1, with D unresolved. The CDR3 DNA is TGTGCCAGCAGTGGAGGGCTCCTGAACACTGAAGCTTTCTTT. It specifies CASSGGLLNTEAFF. Supplemented by reference TRBV5-5 and TRBJ1-1, the full variable domain reads DAGVTQSPTHLIKTRGQQVTLRCSPISGHKSVSWYQQVLGQGPQFIFQYYEKEERGRGNFPDRFSARQFPNYSSELNVNALLLGDSALYLCASSGGLLNTEAFFGQGTRLTVV.